Below, 29 T cell receptor beta chains from the same sample are listed, as sequenced in a study of blood T cell repertoires in COVID-19. Generated by immunoSEQ multiplex PCR, the TCRdb table keeps only in-frame clones and is missing some. The data hold over 200,000 clones, with roughly 87% observed a single time. The specimen was peripheral blood. The source is a man between 35 and 55 years old with active or convalescent COVID-19.

This chain joins TRBV4-1 and TRBJ2-1; TRBD1 aligns across 8 bases. The CDR3 sequence is 17 residues long. In germline, CDR1 is MGHRA, CDR2 YSYEKL. Unmatched junction bases numbered 12, after V lost 3 bases and J lost 5 bases. CDR3 loop: CASSQETPGQENNEQFF. CDR3 sequence (DNA): TGCGCCAGCAGCCAGGAAACTCCGGGACAGGAAAACAATGAGCAGTTCTTC.

This clone was seen once. The chain uses TRBV11-2 and TRBJ2-1, with D tentatively TRBD2 (5 bases). The germline gives CDR1 SGHAT, CDR2 FQNNGV. The CDR3 consists of 16 residues. Deletions cut 3 bases from V and 1 base from J, with 13 bases between. The chain's CDR3 is CASSLRLAGSYNEQFF. The CDR3 DNA reads as TGTGCCAGCAGCTTGCGGCTAGCTGGTTCCTACAATGAGCAGTTCTTC. Supplemented by reference TRBV11-2 and TRBJ2-1, the full variable domain reads EAGVAQSPRYKIIEKRQSVAFWCNPISGHATLYWYQQILGQGPKLLIQFQNNGVVDDSQLPKDRFSAERLKGVDSTLKIQPAKLEDSAVYLCASSLRLAGSYNEQFFGPGTRLTVL.

This clone was observed a handful of times. This chain links TRBV7-7 with TRBJ2-5; D gene ambiguous. CDR1 and CDR2 from the germline V gene are SSHAT and FNYEAQ (reference sequence). Between the trimmed V and J ends, which lost 1 base and 5 bases, there was a span of 8 bases. CDR3 size: 13 residues. The CDR3 region is CASSLVPPETQYF. The CDR3, as DNA: TGTGCCAGCAGCTTAGTCCCTCCCGAGACCCAGTACTTC.

The chain couples TRBV20-1 to TRBJ1-2; perhaps TRBD1 as D (6 bases). CDR1 is DFQATT, CDR2 SNEGSKA, per germline (reference sequence). CDR3 length equals 12 residues. V lost 3 bases, J lost 12 bases, and 17 bases lay in between. The CDR3 sequence: CSASVPPRGNTF. For the CDR3, the DNA is TGCAGTGCTAGTGTTCCCCCCAGGGGTAACACCTTC.

This clone was observed a few times. V gene TRBV19 combines with J gene TRBJ1-2; 7 bases align to TRBD1. The V gene end was trimmed by 4 bases and the J gene end by 6 bases; junction bases not matched to a gene: 8. Germline assignment: CDR1 LNHDA and CDR2 SQIVND (reference sequence). The CDR3 consists of 14 residues. The CDR3 nucleotides read TGTGCCAGTAGTACGACAGGGAAAAAGAATGGCTACACCTTC. It encodes CASSTTGKKNGYTF.

This chain links TRBV5-4 with TRBJ2-1, with 9 bases lining up with TRBD1. The V gene end was trimmed by 4 bases and the J gene end by 8 bases; junction bases not matched to a gene: 7. Per the germline V gene, CDR1 is SGHNT and CDR2 is YYREEE (reference sequence). CDR3 length: 14 residues. The CDR3 DNA sequence: TGTGCCAGCAGCGTGGACAGGGGTACGGATGAGCAGTTCTTC. Residues: CASSVDRGTDEQFF.

The V and J genes are TRBV2 and TRBJ1-2; 8 bases are shared with TRBD1. The CDR3 extends over 13 amino acids. Trimming at V came to 2 bases and at J to 7 bases, leaving 3 bases not matched to a gene. Per germline, CDR1 SNHLY and CDR2 FYNNEI. CDR3 region: CASSEWQGAGYTF. The CDR3 DNA sequence: TGTGCCAGCAGTGAATGGCAGGGGGCTGGCTACACCTTC. The full variable domain, with the rest looked up from reference TRBV2 and TRBJ1-2, is EPEVTQTPSHQVTQMGQEVILRCVPISNHLYFYWYRQILGQKVEFLVSFYNNEISEKSEIFDDQFSVERPDGSNFTLKIRSTKLEDSAMYFCASSEWQGAGYTFGSGTRLTVV.

The chain couples TRBV7-9 to TRBJ2-5; D unclear. CDR1 is SEHNR, CDR2 FQNEAQ, per germline (reference sequence). Trimming took 5 bases from V and 7 from J, leaving 11 bases between them. The CDR3 is 12 amino acids. The CDR3 protein is CASSPGGGTQYF. The DNA of the CDR3 is TGTGCCAGCAGCCCCGGCGGTGGGACCCAGTACTTC.

This clone has a handful of counts. This chain links TRBV28 with TRBJ2-3; 9 nucleotides align to TRBD1. Germline CDR1 and CDR2: MDHEN and SYDVKM. The CDR3 sequence is 14 residues long. V lost 5 bases to trimming and J lost 4 bases; unmatched junction nucleotides: 4. CDR3 loop: CASSNRGRADTQYF. CDR3 DNA sequence: TGTGCCAGCAGTAACAGGGGGCGAGCAGATACGCAGTATTTT.

This clone was recorded a few times. The V and J genes are TRBV2 and TRBJ1-1; D remains ambiguous. Trimming left V 4 bases short and J 4 bases short, with 10 bases between. The CDR3 is 13 amino acids. Germline assignment: CDR1 SNHLY and CDR2 FYNNEI. The DNA for the CDR3 is TGTGCCAGCAGTGCTACTTTCCCCACTGAAGCTTTCTTT. Protein sequence: CASSATFPTEAFF.

The chain carries TRBV27 and TRBJ1-2; 8 bases agree with TRBD1. The CDR3 spans 13 residues. Germline V lookup: CDR1 MNHEY, CDR2 SMNVEV (reference sequence). The ends lost 7 bases at V and 1 base at J; junction bases unmatched: 2. CDR3 nucleotides: TGTGCCAGCACGACAGGGGTTAACTATGGCTACACCTTC. Translated: CASTTGVNYGYTF.

This chain connects TRBV7-6 to TRBJ2-3; D is unresolved. Trimming shortened V by 4 bases and J by 3 bases, and 8 bases separated the two germline ends. The CDR3 spans 13 residues. From germline, CDR1 is SGHVS and CDR2 FNYEAQ. The DNA of the CDR3 is TGTGCCAGCAGCTCCCCCCTTACAGATACGCAGTATTTT. Encoded protein: CASSSPLTDTQYF.

This rearrangement joins TRBV24-1 to TRBJ2-2, with a possible D match to TRBD1 (5 bases). Germline loops: CDR1 KGHDR, CDR2 SFDVKD. This CDR3 has 13 residues. Trimming cost V 6 bases and J 6 bases, with 10 bases left between them. The CDR3: CATSPGWAGELFF. CDR3 bases: TGTGCCACCAGTCCAGGGTGGGCCGGGGAGCTGTTTTTT.

This clone was seen just once. The chain couples TRBV27 to TRBJ2-6; the match to TRBD1 covers 8 bases. V dropped 5 bases and J dropped 0; count of bases not matched to a gene: 9. Germline values: CDR1 MNHEY, CDR2 SMNVEV (reference sequence). The CDR3 consists of 18 residues. The CDR3 coding sequence is TGTGCCAGCAGTCCCGGCCAGGGGGCACTCTCTGGGGCCAACGTCCTGACTTTC. Its translation is CASSPGQGALSGANVLTF.

J is TRBJ1-5 and V is TRBV18; 9 positions agree with TRBD1. Trimming at V came to 4 bases and at J to 1 base, leaving 5 bases not matched to a gene. Germline CDR1 and CDR2: KGHSH and LQKENI. The CDR3 contains 16 residues. DNA for the CDR3: TGTGCCAGCTCACTTTCGGACAGGGGAAGCAATCAGCCCCAGCATTTT. This encodes CASSLSDRGSNQPQHF.

This sequence joins TRBV2 and TRBJ1-4; unclear D gene. CDR1 and CDR2 (germline): SNHLY, FYNNEI. This CDR3 is built from 16 residues. V lost 0 bases to trimming and J lost 1 base, with 9 bases between them. As DNA, the CDR3 is TGTGCCAGCAGTGAAGCTAAAACAAGAACTAATGAAAAACTGTTTTTT. This sequence encodes CASSEAKTRTNEKLFF.

The chain carries TRBV28 and TRBJ2-7; 7 bases line up with TRBD1. The CDR3 is made up of 14 amino acids. The V gene end was trimmed by 4 bases and the J gene end by 5 bases; junction bases not matched to a gene: 8. Per the germline V gene, CDR1 is MDHEN and CDR2 is SYDVKM. CDR3: CASSSAGGGDEQYF. DNA of the CDR3: TGTGCCAGCAGTTCAGCAGGGGGTGGGGACGAGCAGTACTTC. The full variable domain, completed using reference TRBV28 and TRBJ2-7, is DVKVTQSSRYLVKRTGEKVFLECVQDMDHENMFWYRQDPGLGLRLIYFSYDVKMKEKGDIPEGYSVSREKKERFSLILESASTNQTSMYLCASSSAGGGDEQYFGPGTRLTVT.

The sample holds one count of this clone. V usage is TRBV21-1 and J usage is TRBJ2-7; the table's D call of TRBD1 was not tested on the DNA. TRBV21-1 represents a pseudogene. The CDR3 length is 14 residues. The CDR3 nucleotides read TGTGCCACAACCCCCAGGGGGTGTCCCTACGAGCAGTACTTC. As protein: CATTPRGCPYEQYF.

The rearrangement joins TRBV28 to TRBJ1-2; D call uncertain. The CDR3 totals 9 residues. With 4 bases removed from V and 14 bases from J, the gap between germline ends came to 8 bases. Germline V CDR1 and CDR2: MDHEN, SYDVKM. The CDR3 protein is CASSSLLTF. In nucleotides, the CDR3 is TGTGCCAGCAGTTCCCTGTTAACCTTC.

This clone was observed a handful of times. The rearrangement joins TRBV28 to TRBJ2-7; no firm D call. The germline V and J ends were trimmed by 6 bases and 2 bases, with 11 bases remaining between them. Germline CDR1 is MDHEN and CDR2 is SYDVKM. The CDR3 consists of 13 residues. The CDR3 nucleotides are TGTGCCAGCAGGCAGACATCAACCTACGAGCAGTACTTC. This encodes CASRQTSTYEQYF. Using reference TRBV28 and TRBJ2-7 for the parts outside the CDR3, the full variable domain is DVKVTQSSRYLVKRTGEKVFLECVQDMDHENMFWYRQDPGLGLRLIYFSYDVKMKEKGDIPEGYSVSREKKERFSLILESASTNQTSMYLCASRQTSTYEQYFGPGTRLTVT.

V and J are TRBV11-2 and TRBJ2-7, with a possible D match to TRBD2 (6 bases). V dropped 1 base and J dropped 0 bases, with 13 bases sitting between them. The germline V gene has CDR1 SGHAT and CDR2 FQNNGV. The CDR3 has 16 residues. CDR3 region: CASSLAGDWDSYEQYF. The CDR3 region has the DNA TGTGCCAGCAGCTTAGCCGGGGACTGGGACTCCTACGAGCAGTACTTC.

The V and J genes are TRBV7-2 and TRBJ1-1; possible D gene TRBD1, 5 bases. From germline, CDR1 is SGHTA and CDR2 FQGNSA. V lost 1 base, J lost 1 base, and 10 bases lay in between. The CDR3 has 15 amino acids. CDR3 coding DNA: TGTGCCAGCAGCTTAGGGGGCGGGACGAACACTGAAGCTTTCTTT. Translated: CASSLGGGTNTEAFF.

The CDR3 region has the DNA TGTGCCAGCAGTTTCGCAGGGGGCAACTATGGCTACACCTTC. Translated: CASSFAGGNYGYTF. This rearrangement joins TRBV28 to TRBJ1-2; 8 positions match TRBD1. The V gene end was trimmed by 3 bases and the J gene end by 2 bases; junction bases not matched to a gene: 2. The CDR3 is made up of 14 amino acids. CDR1 and CDR2 (germline): MDHEN, SYDVKM.

The chain uses TRBV2 and TRBJ1-5; TRBD1 aligns across 8 bases. The length of the CDR3 is 15 residues. Germline lookup yields CDR1 SNHLY and CDR2 FYNNEI. Germline trimming cut 2 bases from V and 5 bases from J; bases unmatched to any gene: 5. CDR3 nucleotides: TGTGCCAGCAGTGAACAGTCGACAGGGGATCAGCCCCAGCATTTT. Its translation: CASSEQSTGDQPQHF.

The V call is TRBV27, the J call TRBJ2-1; 8 bases line up with TRBD1. The CDR3 has 17 residues. Per the germline V gene, CDR1 is MNHEY and CDR2 is SMNVEV (reference sequence). J gave up 2 bases and V 8 bases, and 14 bases lay outside the gene matches. This chain's CDR3 is CASALTGAVTPYNEQFF. The DNA of the CDR3 is TGTGCCAGCGCCTTGACAGGGGCCGTCACTCCCTACAATGAGCAGTTCTTC.

The rearrangement links TRBV6-1 to TRBJ2-5, with D tentatively TRBD2 (6 bases). Per germline, CDR1 MNHNS and CDR2 SASEGT. With 2 bases removed from V and 3 bases from J, the gap between germline ends came to 16 bases. The CDR3 spans 16 residues. This CDR3 reads CASSESPRGTKETQYF. CDR3 in DNA: TGTGCCAGCAGTGAATCTCCTCGGGGGACCAAAGAGACCCAGTACTTC.

The CDR3 DNA reads as TGTGCCAGCAGCCAAGATATGGGAGCGGGAGGTAGAGATGAGCAGTTCTTC. Protein product: CASSQDMGAGGRDEQFF. The rearrangement joins TRBV3-1 (or the pseudogene TRBV3-2) to TRBJ2-1; 9 bases agree with TRBD2. J gave up 8 bases and V 0 bases, and 11 bases lay outside the gene matches. Germline V gene lookup returns CDR1 LGHDT and CDR2 YNNKEL (reference sequence). The CDR3 spans 17 residues.

This clone was detected a few times. The chain couples TRBV30 to TRBJ1-1; D may be TRBD1 (6 bases). In germline, CDR1 is GTSNPN, CDR2 SVGIG (reference sequence). The ends were cut back, 2 bases at V and 5 bases at J, with 12 bases in the middle. The CDR3 consists of 13 residues. CDR3 DNA: TGTGCCTGGAGTCGACAGGTGAGGACTGAAGCTTTCTTT. It translates to CAWSRQVRTEAFF.

The CDR3 DNA reads as TGTGCCAGTAGTCCTGATCTGAGGGGGCTTCGTCGCGAGCAGTACTTC. Translation gives CASSPDLRGLRREQYF. The chain is built from TRBV19 and TRBJ2-7, with 7 bases fitting TRBD1. This CDR3 is 16 amino acids long. The ends lost 5 bases at V and 6 bases at J; junction bases unmatched: 16. Germline-derived CDR1 and CDR2 are LNHDA and SQIVND (reference sequence).